The source of this TCR beta chain is a study of blood T cell repertoires in COVID-19. Study background: The cDNA or gDNA used as material had been derived from T cells, B-cell-depleted T cells, or PBMCs.

Authors' data handling: Amplification of reference gene primers was used by the study to estimate nucleated cell counts. Sequencing used immunoSEQ multiplex PCR; TCRdb keeps in-frame clones, though not all of them. V and J calls and clone size follow that table, whereas D and trimming were derived from the DNA. The table lists 87,000 or so clones, around 91% of them singletons. This CDR3 contains 15 residues. V was clipped by 4 bases and J by 1 base; unmatched bases: 3. Germline loops: CDR1 LNHNV, CDR2 YYDKDF (reference sequence). This clone was seen once. The Seattle patients, enrolled during active infection, were followed longitudinally.

The origin of this receptor is a man younger than 35 with COVID-19, enrolled during active disease. J is TRBJ1-5 and V is TRBV15; 8 bases match TRBD1. What was sequenced was peripheral blood. CDR3 sequence (DNA): TGTGCCACCAGCAAGACAGGGGTCAGCAATCAGCCCCAGCATTTT. Translated: CATSKTGVSNQPQHF.